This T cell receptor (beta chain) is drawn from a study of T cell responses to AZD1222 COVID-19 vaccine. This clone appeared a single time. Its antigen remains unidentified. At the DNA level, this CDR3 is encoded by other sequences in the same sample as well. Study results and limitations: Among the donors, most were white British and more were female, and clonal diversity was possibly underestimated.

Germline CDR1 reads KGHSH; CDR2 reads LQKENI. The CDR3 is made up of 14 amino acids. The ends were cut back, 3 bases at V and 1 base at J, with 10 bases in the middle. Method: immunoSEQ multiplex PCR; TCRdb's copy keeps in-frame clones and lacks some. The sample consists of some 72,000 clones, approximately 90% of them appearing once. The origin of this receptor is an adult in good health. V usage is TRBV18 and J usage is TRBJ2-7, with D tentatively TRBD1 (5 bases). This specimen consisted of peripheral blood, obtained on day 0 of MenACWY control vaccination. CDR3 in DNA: TGTGCCAGCTCACCCCAGGGTAGTTCCTACGAGCAGTACTTC. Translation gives CASSPQGSSYEQYF.